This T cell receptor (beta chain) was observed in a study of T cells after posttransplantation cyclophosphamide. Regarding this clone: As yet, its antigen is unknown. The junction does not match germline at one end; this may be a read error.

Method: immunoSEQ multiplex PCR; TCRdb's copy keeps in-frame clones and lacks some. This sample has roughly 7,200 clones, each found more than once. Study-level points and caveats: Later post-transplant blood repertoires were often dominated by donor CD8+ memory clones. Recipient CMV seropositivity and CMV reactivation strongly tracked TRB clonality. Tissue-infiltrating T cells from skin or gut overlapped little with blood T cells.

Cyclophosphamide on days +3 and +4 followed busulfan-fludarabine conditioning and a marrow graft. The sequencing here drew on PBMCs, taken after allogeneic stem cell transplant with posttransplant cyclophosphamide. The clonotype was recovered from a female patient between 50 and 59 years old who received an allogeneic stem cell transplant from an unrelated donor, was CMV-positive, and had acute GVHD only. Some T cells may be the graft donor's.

The DNA of the CDR3 is TGTGCCAGCAGCCAGGGAGGGCGCACAGATGCGCAGTATTTT. This codes for CASSQGGRTDAQYF. This chain connects TRBV7-3 to TRBJ2-3, with 7 bases matching TRBD2. Germline CDR1 and CDR2: SGHTA and FQGTGA. The CDR3 contains 14 residues.